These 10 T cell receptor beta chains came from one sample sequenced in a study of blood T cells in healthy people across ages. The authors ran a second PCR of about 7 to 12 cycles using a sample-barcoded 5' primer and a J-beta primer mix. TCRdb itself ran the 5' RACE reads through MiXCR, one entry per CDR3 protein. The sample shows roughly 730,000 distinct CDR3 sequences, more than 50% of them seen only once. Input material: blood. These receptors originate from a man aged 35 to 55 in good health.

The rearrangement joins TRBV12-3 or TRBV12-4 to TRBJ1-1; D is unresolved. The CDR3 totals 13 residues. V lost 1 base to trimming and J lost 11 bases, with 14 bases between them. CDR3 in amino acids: CASSLGAAFGAFF. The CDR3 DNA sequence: TGTGCCAGCAGTTTAGGGGCCGCGTTCGGGGCTTTCTTT.

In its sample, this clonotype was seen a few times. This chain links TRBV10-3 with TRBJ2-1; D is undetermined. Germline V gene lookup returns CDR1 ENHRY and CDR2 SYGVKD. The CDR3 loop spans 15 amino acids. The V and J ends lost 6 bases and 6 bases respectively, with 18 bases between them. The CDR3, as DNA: TGTGCCATCAGCGCAGGACGTCAAGTGACCAATGAGCAGTTCTTC. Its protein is CAISAGRQVTNEQFF.

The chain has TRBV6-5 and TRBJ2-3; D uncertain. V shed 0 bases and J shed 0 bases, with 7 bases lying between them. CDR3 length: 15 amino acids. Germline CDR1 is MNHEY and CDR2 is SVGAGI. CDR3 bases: TGTGCCAGCAGTTACTCTTTACAGAGCACAGATACGCAGTATTTT. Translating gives CASSYSLQSTDTQYF.

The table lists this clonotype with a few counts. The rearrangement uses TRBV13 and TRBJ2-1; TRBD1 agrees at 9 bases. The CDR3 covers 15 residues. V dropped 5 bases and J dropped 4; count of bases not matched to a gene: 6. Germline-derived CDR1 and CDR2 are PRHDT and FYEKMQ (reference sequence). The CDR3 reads CASSAPGQGYNEQFF. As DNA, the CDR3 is TGTGCCAGCAGCGCACCGGGACAGGGTTACAATGAGCAGTTCTTC.

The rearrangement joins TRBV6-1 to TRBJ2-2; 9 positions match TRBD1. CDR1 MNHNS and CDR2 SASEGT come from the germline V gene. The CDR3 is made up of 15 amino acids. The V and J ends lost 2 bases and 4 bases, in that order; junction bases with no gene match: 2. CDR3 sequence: CASSERTGVTGELFF. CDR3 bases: TGTGCCAGCAGTGAACGGACAGGGGTCACCGGGGAGCTGTTTTTT.

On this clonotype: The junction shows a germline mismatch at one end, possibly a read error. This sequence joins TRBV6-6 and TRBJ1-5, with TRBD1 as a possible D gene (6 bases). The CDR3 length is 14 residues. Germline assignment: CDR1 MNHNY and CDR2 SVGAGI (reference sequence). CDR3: CASSTRQENQPRHF. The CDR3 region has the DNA TGTGCCAGCAGTACTAGACAGGAGAATCAGCCCCGGCATTTT.

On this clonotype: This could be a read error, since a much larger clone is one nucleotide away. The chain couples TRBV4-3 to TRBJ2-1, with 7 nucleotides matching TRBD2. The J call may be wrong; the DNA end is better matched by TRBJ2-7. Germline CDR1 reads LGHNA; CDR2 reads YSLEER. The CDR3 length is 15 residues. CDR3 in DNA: TGCGCCAGCAGCCAAGCGGCGGGAGTGAGGAATGAGCAGTACTTC. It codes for CASSQAAGVRNEQYF.

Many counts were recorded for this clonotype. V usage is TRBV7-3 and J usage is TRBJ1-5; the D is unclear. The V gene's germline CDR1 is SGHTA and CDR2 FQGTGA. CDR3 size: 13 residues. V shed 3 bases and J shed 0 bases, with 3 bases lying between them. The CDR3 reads CASSLDSNQPQHF. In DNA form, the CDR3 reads TGTGCCAGCAGCTTGGATAGCAATCAGCCCCAGCATTTT.

CDR3 bases: TGTGCCATCAGTGAGGGGGTCTCTGGGGCCAACGTCCTGACTTTC. It specifies CAISEGVSGANVLTF. The rearrangement uses TRBV10-3 and TRBJ2-6; D gene uncertain. The CDR3 has 15 amino acids. V was pared by 2 bases and J by 0 bases, with 5 bases between. Germline CDR1 and CDR2: ENHRY and SYGVKD.

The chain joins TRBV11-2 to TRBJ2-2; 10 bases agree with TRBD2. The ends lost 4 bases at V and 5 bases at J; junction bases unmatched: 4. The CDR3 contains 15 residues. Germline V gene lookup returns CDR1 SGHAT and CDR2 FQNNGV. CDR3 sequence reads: CASSSSGSLTGELFF. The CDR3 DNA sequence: TGTGCCAGCAGCTCTAGCGGGAGTCTTACCGGGGAGCTGTTTTTT.